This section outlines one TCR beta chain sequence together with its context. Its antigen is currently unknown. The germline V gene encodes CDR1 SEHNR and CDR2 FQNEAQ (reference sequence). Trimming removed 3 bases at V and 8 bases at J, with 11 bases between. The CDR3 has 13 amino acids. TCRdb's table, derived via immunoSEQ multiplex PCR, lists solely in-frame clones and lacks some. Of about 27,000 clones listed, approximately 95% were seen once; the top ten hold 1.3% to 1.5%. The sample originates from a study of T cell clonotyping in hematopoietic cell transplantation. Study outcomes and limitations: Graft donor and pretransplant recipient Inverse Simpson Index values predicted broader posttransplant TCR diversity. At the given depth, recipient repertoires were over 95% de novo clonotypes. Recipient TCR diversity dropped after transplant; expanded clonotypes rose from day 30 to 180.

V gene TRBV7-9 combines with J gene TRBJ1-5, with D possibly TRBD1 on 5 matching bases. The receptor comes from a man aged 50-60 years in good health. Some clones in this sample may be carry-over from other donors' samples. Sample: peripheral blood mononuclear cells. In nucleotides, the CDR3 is TGTGCCAGCAGCTTTCAGGGAAGGGAGCCCCAGCATTTT. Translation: CASSFQGREPQHF.